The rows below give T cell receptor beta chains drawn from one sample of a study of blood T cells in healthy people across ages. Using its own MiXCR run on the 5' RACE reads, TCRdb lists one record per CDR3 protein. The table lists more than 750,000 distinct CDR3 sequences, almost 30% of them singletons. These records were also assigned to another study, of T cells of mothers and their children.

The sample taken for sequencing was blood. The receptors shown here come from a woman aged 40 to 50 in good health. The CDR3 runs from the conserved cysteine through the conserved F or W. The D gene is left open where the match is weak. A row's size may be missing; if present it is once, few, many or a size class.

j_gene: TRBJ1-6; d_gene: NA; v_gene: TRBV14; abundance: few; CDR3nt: TGTGCCAGCAGCGCGGAGCTCTATAATTCACCCCTCCACTTT; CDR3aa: CASSAELYNSPLHF
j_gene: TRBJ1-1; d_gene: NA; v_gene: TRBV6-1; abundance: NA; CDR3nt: TGTGCCAGCAGTGATCCGGTGAACACTGAAGCTTTCTTT; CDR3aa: CASSDPVNTEAFF
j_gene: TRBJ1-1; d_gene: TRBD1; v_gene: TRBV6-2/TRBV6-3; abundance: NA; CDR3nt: TGTGCCAGCAGTTCGCCGGACAGGGACCCCACTGAAGCTTTCTTT; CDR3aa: CASSSPDRDPTEAFF
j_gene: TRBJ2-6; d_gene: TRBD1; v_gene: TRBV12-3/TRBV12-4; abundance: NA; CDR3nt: TGTGCCAGCAGTCTCGGGACAGAGAGCTCTGGGGCCAACGTCCGGACTTTC; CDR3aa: CASSLGTESSGANVRTF
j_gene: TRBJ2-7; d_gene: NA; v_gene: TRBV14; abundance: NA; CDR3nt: TGTGCCAGCAGCCAAGATCTAATGTACGAGCAGTACTTC; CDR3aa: CASSQDLMYEQYF
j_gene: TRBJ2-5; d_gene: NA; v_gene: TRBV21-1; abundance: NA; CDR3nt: TGTGCCAGCAGCAAAGCCCCTCCGGGACTAGCGGAAGAGACCCAGTACTTC; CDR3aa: CASSKAPPGLAEETQYF
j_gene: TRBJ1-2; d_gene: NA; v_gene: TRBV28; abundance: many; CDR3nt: TGTGCCACCGACCCCAACTATGGCTACACCTTC; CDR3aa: CATDPNYGYTF
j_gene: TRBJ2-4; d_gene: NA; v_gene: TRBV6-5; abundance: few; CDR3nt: TGTGCCAGCAGTTACTCTTGGGGCAGGGGAACCAAAAACATTCAGTACTTC; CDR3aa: CASSYSWGRGTKNIQYF
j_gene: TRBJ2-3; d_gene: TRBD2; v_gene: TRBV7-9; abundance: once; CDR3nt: TGTGCCAGCAGCGTTAGCGGGGGGCGGAGCACAGATACGCAGTATTTT; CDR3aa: CASSVSGGRSTDTQYF
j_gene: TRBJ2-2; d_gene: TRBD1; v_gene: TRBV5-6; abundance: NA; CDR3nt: TGTGCCAGCAGCTTGAGGACAGGGACGAACACCGGGGAGCGGTTTTTT; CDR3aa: CASSLRTGTNTGERFF
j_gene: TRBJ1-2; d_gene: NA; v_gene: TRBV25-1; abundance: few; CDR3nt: TGTGCCAGCAGTTTCCGGGTTGTCACCCTGGACTATGGCTACACCTTC; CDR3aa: CASSFRVVTLDYGYTF
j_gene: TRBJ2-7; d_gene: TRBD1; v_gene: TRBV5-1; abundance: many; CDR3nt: TGCGCCAGCAGCACGGGACAGGGGGCCTACGAGCAGTACTTC; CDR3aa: CASSTGQGAYEQYF
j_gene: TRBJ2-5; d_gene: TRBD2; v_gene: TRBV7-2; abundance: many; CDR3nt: TGTGCCAGTAGCTTAGCTAGCGGGGCCCAAGAGACCCAGTACTTC; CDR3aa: CASSLASGAQETQYF
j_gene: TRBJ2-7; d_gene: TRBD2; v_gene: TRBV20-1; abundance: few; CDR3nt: TGCAGTGCTAGAGGAAGCGGGGGGGCCTACGAGCAGTACTTC; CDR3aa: CSARGSGGAYEQYF
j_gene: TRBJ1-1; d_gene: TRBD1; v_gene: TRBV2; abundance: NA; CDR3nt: TGTGCCAGCAACCTCGCCTGGGGGACAGGCCTTGTAGGGAACACTGAAGCTTTCTTT; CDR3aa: CASNLAWGTGLVGNTEAFF
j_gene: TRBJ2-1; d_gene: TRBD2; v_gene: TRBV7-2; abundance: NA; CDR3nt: TGTGCCAGCGGCGGGGGGATATACAATGAGCAGTTCTTC; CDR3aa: CASGGGIYNEQFF
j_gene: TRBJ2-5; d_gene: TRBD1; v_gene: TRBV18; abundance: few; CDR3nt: TGTGCCAGCTCACCATCGGGACAGGGACAGACCCAGTACTTC; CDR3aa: CASSPSGQGQTQYF
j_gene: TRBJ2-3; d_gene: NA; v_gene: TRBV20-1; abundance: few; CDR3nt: TGCAGTACTCGACGGGGGGCGGAAGATACGCAGTATTTT; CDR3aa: CSTRRGAEDTQYF
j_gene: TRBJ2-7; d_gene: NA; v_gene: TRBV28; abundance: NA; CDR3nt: TGTGCCAGCAGCCCTGTCTGGACAGTCTCCTACGAGCAGTACTTC; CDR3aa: CASSPVWTVSYEQYF
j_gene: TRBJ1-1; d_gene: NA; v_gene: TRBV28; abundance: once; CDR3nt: TGTGCCAGCAGCCGAAGGTGGGGCACTGAAGCTTTCTTT; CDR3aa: CASSRRWGTEAFF
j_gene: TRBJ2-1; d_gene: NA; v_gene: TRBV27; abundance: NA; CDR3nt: TGTGCCAGCAGCTTCCTGCTTGCCTACAATGAGCAGTTCTTC; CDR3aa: CASSFLLAYNEQFF
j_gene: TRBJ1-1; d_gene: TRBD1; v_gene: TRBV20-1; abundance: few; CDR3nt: TGCAGTGCTAGGGACCGGGACAGCCGTATTGAAGCTTTCTTT; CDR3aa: CSARDRDSRIEAFF
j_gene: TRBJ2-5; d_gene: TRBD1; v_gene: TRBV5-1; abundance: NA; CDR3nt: TGCGCCAGCAGCACAGCCGGGACAGGGGGCAGGGAGACCCAGTACTTC; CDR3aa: CASSTAGTGGRETQYF
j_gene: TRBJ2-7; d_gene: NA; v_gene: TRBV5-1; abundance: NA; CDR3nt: TGCGCCAGCACAGGGACCACCTACGAGCAGTACTTC; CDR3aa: CASTGTTYEQYF
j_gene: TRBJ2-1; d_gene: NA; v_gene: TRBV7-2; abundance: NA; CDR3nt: TGTGCCAGCAGCCAGGGGGGGACTAGAACTGGCGATGAGCAGTTCTTC; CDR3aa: CASSQGGTRTGDEQFF
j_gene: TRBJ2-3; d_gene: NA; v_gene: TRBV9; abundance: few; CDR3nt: TGTGCCAGCAGCGTAGCTCTCCCAGATACGCAGTATTTT; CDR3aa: CASSVALPDTQYF
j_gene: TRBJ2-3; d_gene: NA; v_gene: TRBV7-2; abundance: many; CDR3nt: TGTGCCAGCAGTTCCTACGGGGGTATCACAGATACGCAGTATTTT; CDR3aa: CASSSYGGITDTQYF
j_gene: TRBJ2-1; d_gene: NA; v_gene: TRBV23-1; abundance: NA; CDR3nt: TGCGCCAGCAGTCAATCGGCAGGGACCTACAATGAGCAGTTCTTC; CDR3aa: CASSQSAGTYNEQFF
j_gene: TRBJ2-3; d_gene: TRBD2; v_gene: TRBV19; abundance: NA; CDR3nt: TGTGCCAGTCTAGCGGCAAGCACAGATACGCAGTATTTT; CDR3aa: CASLAASTDTQYF
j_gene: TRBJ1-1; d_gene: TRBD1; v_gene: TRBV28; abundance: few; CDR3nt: TGTGCCAGCAGTTTGAGGGGGCCGAGGACTGAAGCTTTCTTT; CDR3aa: CASSLRGPRTEAFF
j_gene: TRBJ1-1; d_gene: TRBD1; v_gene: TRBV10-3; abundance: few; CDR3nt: TGTGCCATCAGTCCCGGGACAGGGTCTGAAGCTTTCTTT; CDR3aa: CAISPGTGSEAFF
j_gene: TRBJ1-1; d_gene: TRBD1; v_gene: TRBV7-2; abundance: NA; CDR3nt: TGTGCCAGCAGACCAGGGAACAGGGGCACTGAAGCTTTCTTT; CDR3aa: CASRPGNRGTEAFF
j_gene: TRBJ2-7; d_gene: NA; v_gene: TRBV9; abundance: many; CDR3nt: TGTGCCAGCAGCGGCACAGGTCTCTCCTACGAGCAGTACTTC; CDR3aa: CASSGTGLSYEQYF
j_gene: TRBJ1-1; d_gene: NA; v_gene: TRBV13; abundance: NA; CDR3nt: TGTGCCAGCAGCTTAGGATTAGGAGGGAATGAAGCTTTCTTT; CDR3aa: CASSLGLGGNEAFF
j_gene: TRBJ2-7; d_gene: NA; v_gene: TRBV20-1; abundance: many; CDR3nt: TGCAGTGCGAACGCCTACGAGCAGTACTTC; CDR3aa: CSANAYEQYF
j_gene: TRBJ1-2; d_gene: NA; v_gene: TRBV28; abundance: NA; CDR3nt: TGTGCCAGCAGTTTAGGGGGGGCCGTCGGCTACACCTTC; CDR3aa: CASSLGGAVGYTF
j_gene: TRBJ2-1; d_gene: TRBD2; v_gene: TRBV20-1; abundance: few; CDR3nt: TGCAGTGCTAGAGAGTCTAGCGGGGGCCTGGAGGATGAGCAGTTCTTC; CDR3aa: CSARESSGGLEDEQFF
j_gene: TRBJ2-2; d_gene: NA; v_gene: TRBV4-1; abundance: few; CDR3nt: TGCGCCAGCAGCCAAGATCCCCTCGACGCGAACACCGGGGAGCTGTTTTTT; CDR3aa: CASSQDPLDANTGELFF
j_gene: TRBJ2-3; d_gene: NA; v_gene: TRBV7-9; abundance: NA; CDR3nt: TGTGCCAGCAGCCCCGCAGGGGCGCCAGATACGCAGTATTTT; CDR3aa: CASSPAGAPDTQYF
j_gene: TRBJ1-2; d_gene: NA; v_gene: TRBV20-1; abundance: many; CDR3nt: TGCAGTGCTAGAGATAAGGCAGGCGTCTATGGCTACACCTTC; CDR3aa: CSARDKAGVYGYTF
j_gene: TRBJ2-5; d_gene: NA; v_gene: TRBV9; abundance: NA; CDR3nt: TGTGCCAGCAGCGTAGGCGTGGCAGGACAAGAGACCCAGTACTTC; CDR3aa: CASSVGVAGQETQYF
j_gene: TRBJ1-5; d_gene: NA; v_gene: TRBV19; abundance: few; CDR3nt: TGTGCCAGTAGTCTCCTTTCGGGACACGACAATCAGCCCCAGCATTTT; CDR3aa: CASSLLSGHDNQPQHF
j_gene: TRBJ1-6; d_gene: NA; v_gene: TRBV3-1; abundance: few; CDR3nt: TGTGCCAGCAGCTTAGAGGGAAATGGGCGATCACCCCTCCACTTT; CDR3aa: CASSLEGNGRSPLHF
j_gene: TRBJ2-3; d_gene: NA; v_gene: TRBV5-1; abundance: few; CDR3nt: TGCGCCAGCAGCTTCGGGGCGGAAATGACTAGCACAGATACGCAGTATTTT; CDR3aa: CASSFGAEMTSTDTQYF
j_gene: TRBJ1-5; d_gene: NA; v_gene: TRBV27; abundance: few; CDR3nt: TGTGCCAGCAGCAGGATCCCCAATCAGCCCCAGCATTTT; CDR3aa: CASSRIPNQPQHF
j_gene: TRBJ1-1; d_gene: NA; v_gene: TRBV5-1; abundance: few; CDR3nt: TGCGCCAGCAGCTTAGCCGGGGTTCCCACTGAAGCTTTCTTT; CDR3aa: CASSLAGVPTEAFF
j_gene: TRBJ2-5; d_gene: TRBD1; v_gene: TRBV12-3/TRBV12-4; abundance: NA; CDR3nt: TGTACCAGCAGTTTGAGACAGGGGGCTGGGGTTCGGGAGCAGTACTTC; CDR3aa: CTSSLRQGAGVREQYF
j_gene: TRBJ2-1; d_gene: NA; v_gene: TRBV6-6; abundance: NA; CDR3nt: TGTGCCAGCACCCTCCGATCGGGTGTGTGGTTCTTC; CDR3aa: CASTLRSGVWFF
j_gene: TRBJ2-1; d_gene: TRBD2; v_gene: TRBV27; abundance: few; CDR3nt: TGTGCCAGCAGTCCCCTGGGCGGGGGGATAAATGAGCAGTTCTTC; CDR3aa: CASSPLGGGINEQFF